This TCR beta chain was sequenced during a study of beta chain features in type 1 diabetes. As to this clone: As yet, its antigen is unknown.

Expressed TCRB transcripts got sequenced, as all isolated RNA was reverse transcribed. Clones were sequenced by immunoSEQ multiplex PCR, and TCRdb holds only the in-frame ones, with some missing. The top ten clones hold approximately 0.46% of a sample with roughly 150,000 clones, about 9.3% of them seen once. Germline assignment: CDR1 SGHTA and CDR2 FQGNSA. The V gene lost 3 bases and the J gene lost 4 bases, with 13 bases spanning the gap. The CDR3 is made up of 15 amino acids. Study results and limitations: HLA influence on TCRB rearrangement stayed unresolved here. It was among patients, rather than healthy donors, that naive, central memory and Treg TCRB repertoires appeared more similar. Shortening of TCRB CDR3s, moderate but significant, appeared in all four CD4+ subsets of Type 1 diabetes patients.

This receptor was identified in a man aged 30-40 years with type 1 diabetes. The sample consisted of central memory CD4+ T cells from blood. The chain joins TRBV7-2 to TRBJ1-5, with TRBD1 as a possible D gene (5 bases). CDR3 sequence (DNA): TGTGCCAGCAGCTTTGAAGGGGATCGGAATCAGCCCCAGCATTTT. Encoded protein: CASSFEGDRNQPQHF.